The clone carrying this TCR beta chain was detected only a few times. V lost 4 bases, J lost 7 bases, and 8 bases stayed unmatched. This CDR3 has 14 amino acids. Germline V gene lookup returns CDR1 DFQATT and CDR2 SNEGSKA (reference sequence). PBMCs, at least 6.5 million per sample, were isolated. This record comes from a study of blood T cells in healthy people across ages. The authors ran a second PCR of about 6 to 11 cycles using a sample-barcoded 5' primer and a J-beta primer mix. TCRdb redid the calling of the 5' RACE reads with MiXCR, one entry per CDR3 protein. This table holds 710,000 or so distinct CDR3 sequences, approximately 29% found once.

The clonotype comes from a woman of 80 years or more in good health. Sequencing was performed on blood. V usage is TRBV20-1 and J usage is TRBJ1-5; 9 positions agree with TRBD1. The CDR3 reads CSAKGQGRGQPQHF. For the CDR3, the DNA is TGCAGTGCTAAGGGACAGGGACGGGGCCAGCCCCAGCATTTT.